This T cell receptor beta chain comes out of a study of T cell responses to AZD1222 COVID-19 vaccine. The study's findings and limits: Researchers report vaccine-associated CD4 TCRs spanning spike, with dominance at 160-218 and 743-854. Baseline seropositivity characterized only six AZD1222 recipients.

The data were produced by immunoSEQ multiplex PCR, yet TCRdb's version contains in-frame clones alone and is incomplete. The sample has over 100,000 clones; approximately 86% are singletons. The count of this clone is one. Its antigen is not known. The sample in question was peripheral blood, obtained on day 0 of AZD1222 vaccination. The clonotype comes from an adult in good health.

DNA of the CDR3: TGTGCCAGTAGTATAGCGCCGGGCCATGAGCAGTTCTTC. Protein sequence: CASSIAPGHEQFF. The chain recombines TRBV19 with TRBJ2-1, with D hard to call. The CDR3 runs 13 residues. The V and J ends lost 1 base and 8 bases respectively, with 9 bases between them. Germline CDR1 is LNHDA and CDR2 is SQIVND (reference sequence).